The 27 T cell receptor beta chains reported below all come from one sample, sequenced in a study of PD-L1 blockade in urothelial cancer. Time point denoted: pretreatment peripheral blood. Assay used: immunoSEQ multiplex PCR; TCRdb lists only in-frame clones, some missing. Of about 87,000 clones in the sample, roughly 89% are singletons; the top ten hold over 2%. Sequenced material: PBMCs, taken around atezolizumab (anti-PD-L1) treatment. The source of these receptors is a man aged 55 to 70 with urothelial cancer.

The V gene is TRBV7-2, the J gene TRBJ2-7, with D perhaps matching TRBD2 (6 bases). Germline V gene sequence: CDR1 SGHTA, CDR2 FQGNSA. This CDR3 contains 14 residues. The V end lost 4 bases, the J end lost 3 bases, and 13 bases lay between the germline ends. The CDR3, as DNA: TGTGCCAGCAGCTCTCAGACTAGAGGCTACGAGCAGTACTTC. Translated: CASSSQTRGYEQYF.

The chain has TRBV10-3 and TRBJ2-7; D ambiguous. Per the germline V gene, CDR1 is ENHRY and CDR2 is SYGVKD. The CDR3 is made up of 14 amino acids. Trimming left V 0 bases short and J 3 bases short, with 9 bases between. CDR3 coding DNA: TGTGCCATCAGTGAGTCGTCGGAGAACTACGAGCAGTACTTC. Protein product: CAISESSENYEQYF.

This clone was detected once. V is TRBV5-1 and J is TRBJ2-5; possibly TRBD1 for D (6 bases). The germline gives CDR1 SGHRS, CDR2 YFSETQ. The CDR3 runs 14 residues. Trimming left V 4 bases short and J 2 bases short, with 12 bases between. CDR3 in DNA: TGCGCCAGCAGCCACAAGGGACAACAAGAGACCCAGTACTTC. It specifies CASSHKGQQETQYF.

The chain employs TRBV4-1 and TRBJ1-3; weak D call: TRBD1 (5 bases). Trimming took off 4 bases at V and 3 bases at J, with 31 bases between the two ends. The germline CDR1 and CDR2 sequences are MGHRA and YSYEKL. The CDR3 consists of 21 residues. CDR3 sequence reads: CASSPHQGTLRIESVGNTIYF. The DNA for the CDR3 is TGCGCCAGCAGCCCTCACCAGGGAACACTCCGGATAGAAAGCGTTGGAAACACCATATATTTT.

This clone was seen only once. This chain connects TRBV5-4 to TRBJ2-1; 14 bases match TRBD2. Trimming took 3 bases from V and 2 from J; bases not matched to a gene: 1. CDR1 is SGHNT and CDR2 is YYREEE in the germline V gene (reference sequence). This CDR3 is built from 16 residues. CDR3 DNA sequence: TGTGCCAGCAGCTGGACTAGCGGGAGGACCTACAATGAGCAGTTCTTC. It translates to CASSWTSGRTYNEQFF.

V and J are TRBV4-1 and TRBJ2-7, with TRBD2 as a possible D gene (6 bases). V was trimmed by 3 bases and J by 2 bases, leaving 11 bases between them. The germline V gene has CDR1 MGHRA and CDR2 YSYEKL. The CDR3 extends over 14 amino acids. The CDR3 here is CASSQLRGTYEQYF. The CDR3, as DNA: TGCGCCAGCAGCCAGCTCCGGGGGACCTACGAGCAGTACTTC.

The rearrangement joins TRBV5-1 to TRBJ2-3; 10 bases align to TRBD1. The V gene end was trimmed by 4 bases and the J gene end by 6 bases; junction bases not matched to a gene: 11. CDR1 and CDR2 (germline): SGHRS, YFSETQ. CDR3 length: 16 amino acids. This CDR3 is CASSTTGTGVSDTQYF. The CDR3 DNA is TGCGCCAGCAGCACGACCGGGACAGGGGTTTCGGATACGCAGTATTTT.

This rearrangement joins TRBV11-2 to TRBJ2-1; maybe TRBD2 (6 bases). The CDR3 has 15 amino acids. Germline CDR1 reads SGHAT; CDR2 reads FQNNGV. The V end was cut by 0 bases, the J end by 9 bases, with 15 bases between. The CDR3 coding sequence is TGTGCCAGCAGCTTAGATCGCGGGGTAGTCATTGAGCAGTTCTTC. Its protein is CASSLDRGVVIEQFF.

This chain's CDR3 is CAWSLSSYNSPLHF. CDR3 bases: TGTGCCTGGAGTCTGAGCTCCTATAATTCACCCCTCCACTTT. V and J are TRBV30 and TRBJ1-6; no clear D gene. The V end lost 2 bases, the J end lost 0 bases, and 5 bases lay between the germline ends. Germline CDR1 reads GTSNPN; CDR2 reads SVGIG (reference sequence). The CDR3 loop spans 14 amino acids.

This chain connects TRBV29-1 to TRBJ1-1; 7 bases map to TRBD1. V lost 6 bases and J lost 0; bases outside the gene matches: 7. The germline CDR1 and CDR2 sequences are SQVTM and ANQGSEA. The CDR3 extends over 14 amino acids. The chain's CDR3 is CSVLLDRLNTEAFF. CDR3 sequence (DNA): TGCAGCGTCCTCCTGGACAGGTTGAACACTGAAGCTTTCTTT.

The V and J genes are TRBV10-3 and TRBJ2-1, with 9 bases identical to TRBD1. V shed 0 bases and J 9 bases; nucleotides not matched to a gene: 6. The CDR3 spans 15 residues. Germline CDR1 ENHRY, CDR2 SYGVKD. This CDR3 is CAISESSGQGAEQFF. CDR3 sequence (DNA): TGTGCCATCAGTGAGTCCTCGGGACAGGGAGCTGAGCAGTTCTTC.

The V call is TRBV9, the J call TRBJ2-1; 11 bases align to TRBD2. With 0 bases clipped from V and 8 bases from J, the junction kept 4 bases outside the gene matches. The CDR3 length is 15 residues. CDR1 is SGDLS, CDR2 YYNGEE, per germline. The CDR3 loop is CASSVVAGGPDEQFF. CDR3 bases: TGTGCCAGCAGCGTAGTAGCGGGAGGGCCTGATGAGCAGTTCTTC.

This clone has a single count. This sequence joins TRBV5-1 and TRBJ2-3, with TRBD2 as a possible D gene (6 bases). In germline, CDR1 is SGHRS, CDR2 YFSETQ. The CDR3 runs 18 residues. Trimming took off 3 bases at V and 3 bases at J, with 23 bases between the two ends. Here the CDR3 reads CASSYGTGTPRRTDTQYF. CDR3 in DNA: TGCGCCAGCAGCTATGGGACCGGGACTCCCAGAAGGACAGATACGCAGTATTTT. Variable domain in full (rest from reference TRBV5-1 and TRBJ2-3): KAGVTQTPRYLIKTRGQQVTLSCSPISGHRSVSWYQQTPGQGLQFLFEYFSETQRNKGNFPGRFSGRQFSNSRSEMNVSTLELGDSALYLCASSYGTGTPRRTDTQYFGPGTRLTVL.

The chain carries TRBV27 and TRBJ2-1; TRBD2 is a possible D gene (5 bases). V gave up 4 bases and J gave up 8 bases, with 15 bases separating them. The CDR3 runs to 14 residues. Germline CDR1 MNHEY, CDR2 SMNVEV (reference sequence). The CDR3 coding sequence is TGTGCCAGCAGTTCTTACACTAGTATCTATGAGCAGTTCTTC. Residues: CASSSYTSIYEQFF.

The gene calls are TRBV5-1 and TRBJ1-2, with 8 bases aligning to TRBD1. The CDR3 spans 16 residues. The V gene end was trimmed by 0 bases and the J gene end by 4 bases; junction bases not matched to a gene: 8. Germline loops: CDR1 SGHRS, CDR2 YFSETQ. The CDR3 reads CASSLDPGQAFYGYTF. CDR3 DNA: TGCGCCAGCAGCTTGGACCCGGGACAGGCTTTCTATGGCTACACCTTC.

The chain employs TRBV19 and TRBJ2-1; 7 bases map to TRBD2. Germline V lookup: CDR1 LNHDA, CDR2 SQIVND (reference sequence). The CDR3 runs 15 residues. Losses at the gene ends were 5 bases for V and 5 bases for J; bases not matched to a gene: 9. CDR3 loop: CASSLGVAGHNEQFF. The CDR3 DNA is TGTGCCAGTAGTTTGGGGGTAGCGGGCCACAATGAGCAGTTCTTC. The full variable domain, with the rest looked up from reference TRBV19 and TRBJ2-1, is DGGITQSPKYLFRKEGQNVTLSCEQNLNHDAMYWYRQDPGQGLRLIYYSQIVNDFQKGDIAEGYSVSREKKESFPLTVTSAQKNPTAFYLCASSLGVAGHNEQFFGPGTRLTVL.

The rearrangement links TRBV5-1 to TRBJ2-2; perhaps TRBD2 as D (6 bases). The CDR3 consists of 15 residues. Per germline, CDR1 SGHRS and CDR2 YFSETQ. With 5 bases removed from V and 7 bases from J, the gap between germline ends came to 18 bases. The CDR3 coding sequence is TGCGCCAGCAGTTCAGACCCCCGGAGGGGCGGGGAGCTGTTTTTT. Protein sequence: CASSSDPRRGGELFF.

The J gene is TRBJ1-5, the V gene TRBV6-1; no firm D call. CDR3 size: 15 residues. Trimming left V 4 bases short and J 5 bases short, with 15 bases between. CDR1 is MNHNS, CDR2 SASEGT, per germline. CDR3 sequence reads: CASSGSGSWYQPQHF. The CDR3 nucleotides are TGTGCCAGCAGTGGCTCGGGGTCCTGGTATCAGCCCCAGCATTTT.

The rearrangement links TRBV5-6 to TRBJ1-5, with D perhaps matching TRBD1 (6 bases). The CDR3 is 15 amino acids. Germline CDR1 is SGHDT and CDR2 is YYEEEE. Trimming stripped 4 bases from V and 0 bases from J, with 11 bases between. DNA for the CDR3: TGTGCCAGCAGCCGGACAGAACTTAGCAATCAGCCCCAGCATTTT. Amino acids: CASSRTELSNQPQHF.

The V call is TRBV30, the J call TRBJ1-2; D remains unclear. Trimming left V 0 bases short and J 0 bases short, with 11 bases between. The CDR3 covers 15 residues. Germline assignment: CDR1 GTSNPN and CDR2 SVGIG (reference sequence). CDR3 region: CAWSVREMANYGYTF. The CDR3 DNA reads TGTGCCTGGAGTGTACGGGAAATGGCTAACTATGGCTACACCTTC.

This clone was picked up one time. J is TRBJ1-2 and V is TRBV21-1; TRBD1 is the table's D call and was not checked against the DNA. TRBV21-1 is given as a pseudogene. CDR3 length equals 16 residues. The CDR3 nucleotides are TGTGCCAGCCCTAGGGACAGGGGGTATAGTAGCTATGGCTACACCTTC. It translates to CASPRDRGYSSYGYTF.

About this clone itself: Other DNA sequences from this sample encode an identical CDR3 as well. The CDR3 bases are TGTGCCAGCAGTGAAGCGTCAGGGGGCAGCTACGAGCAGTACTTC. Translation gives CASSEASGGSYEQYF. This sequence joins TRBV6-1 and TRBJ2-7; 8 bases align to TRBD1. This CDR3 contains 15 residues. CDR1 and CDR2 (germline): MNHNS, SASEGT. V lost 0 bases and J lost 3; bases outside the gene matches: 4.

The V gene is TRBV5-4, the J gene TRBJ2-7, with 7 bases identical to TRBD2. The V segment lost 4 bases and the J segment 2 bases; nucleotides outside the gene matches: 6. This CDR3 is built from 14 residues. From germline, CDR1 is SGHNT and CDR2 YYREEE (reference sequence). CDR3 sequence reads: CASSPGTNPYEQYF. For the CDR3, the DNA is TGTGCCAGCAGCCCCGGGACTAACCCCTACGAGCAGTACTTC.

A few counts support this clone. The chain has TRBV5-1 and TRBJ1-1, with 7 bases that match TRBD1. The CDR3 has 11 residues. V lost 5 bases to trimming and J lost 11 bases; unmatched junction nucleotides: 6. Germline CDR1 and CDR2: SGHRS and YFSETQ. The CDR3 spells CASSAGTAAFF. In DNA form, the CDR3 reads TGCGCCAGCAGTGCCGGGACAGCCGCTTTCTTT.

This chain joins TRBV4-3 and TRBJ2-3; tentatively, D is TRBD2 (6 bases). The CDR3 totals 17 residues. V lost 0 bases, J lost 0 bases, and 13 bases lay in between. Germline CDR1 is LGHNA and CDR2 is YSLEER. CDR3 coding DNA: TGCGCCAGCAGCCAAGATTACCTAGCGACCAGCACAGATACGCAGTATTTT. This gives the protein CASSQDYLATSTDTQYF.

J is TRBJ2-1 and V is TRBV27; a weak D match, TRBD1 (6 bases). The CDR3 totals 15 residues. Trimming took off 6 bases at V and 3 bases at J, with 15 bases between the two ends. Germline V gene lookup returns CDR1 MNHEY and CDR2 SMNVEV (reference sequence). This CDR3 is CASRASEGDYNEQFF. CDR3 coding DNA: TGTGCCAGCAGAGCTTCTGAGGGGGACTACAATGAGCAGTTCTTC.

The chain combines TRBV5-4 with TRBJ1-1; 8 positions match TRBD1. The V segment lost 4 bases and the J segment 5 bases; nucleotides outside the gene matches: 16. The CDR3 has 17 amino acids. CDR1 and CDR2 from the germline V gene are SGHNT and YYREEE (reference sequence). The CDR3 region is CASSPGGRGRSGTEAFF. The CDR3 DNA follows: TGTGCCAGCAGCCCTGGGGGCAGGGGGCGGTCGGGAACTGAAGCTTTCTTT.